The 5 T cell receptor beta chains reported below all come from one sample, sequenced in a study of blood T cells in healthy people across ages. Combining a sample-barcoded 5' primer with a J-beta primer mix, a second PCR ran for roughly 7 to 12 cycles. TCRdb called the 5' RACE reads again in MiXCR, with one record for every CDR3 protein. This sample has about 780,000 distinct CDR3 sequences, with 25% to 30% found just once. The same sample was also used in a study of T cells of mothers and their children.

Sequences were obtained from blood. These receptors all come from a boy between 10 and 17 years old in good health.

The gene calls are TRBV29-1 and TRBJ2-1; tentatively, D is TRBD2 (5 bases). CDR1 and CDR2 from the germline V gene are SQVTM and ANQGSEA. V lost 7 bases, J lost 0 bases, and 13 bases lay in between. The CDR3 spans 14 residues. The CDR3 DNA is TGCAGCGGCCAAGCGGAGAGCTCCTACAATGAGCAGTTCTTC. It encodes CSGQAESSYNEQFF.

This chain connects TRBV2 to TRBJ2-5; 8 nucleotides align to TRBD2. The DNA matches TRBJ2-1 better at its end, which makes the J call doubtful. The CDR3 is made up of 14 amino acids. From germline, CDR1 is SNHLY and CDR2 FYNNEI. CDR3 sequence: CASRPSGTSNEQFF. Here the CDR3 DNA reads TGTGCCAGCAGACCATCCGGGACTAGCAATGAGCAGTTCTTC.

The chain is built from TRBV5-1 and TRBJ2-7, with a tentative D call TRBD2 (6 bases). The CDR3 sequence is 15 residues long. Germline CDR1 SGHRS, CDR2 YFSETQ. The V and J ends lost 2 bases and 0 bases respectively, with 12 bases between them. The CDR3 nucleotides are TGCGCCAGCAGCTTTGGGGTCGGGAGCTCCTACGAGCAGTACTTC. It translates to CASSFGVGSSYEQYF.

This clonotype was counted a few times. J is TRBJ1-4 and V is TRBV6-5; 8 bases align to TRBD1. This CDR3 comprises 14 residues. Germline lookup yields CDR1 MNHEY and CDR2 SVGAGI. V lost 6 bases, J lost 8 bases, and 8 bases stayed unmatched. CDR3 sequence: CASREGTGGEKLFF. The CDR3 DNA reads as TGTGCCAGCAGAGAGGGGACAGGCGGAGAAAAACTGTTTTTT.

This clonotype was detected only a few times. The gene calls are TRBV2 and TRBJ2-6; 9 bases fit TRBD1. The germline CDR1 and CDR2 sequences are SNHLY and FYNNEI. V dropped 11 bases and J dropped 3; count of bases not matched to a gene: 8. This CDR3 is 15 amino acids long. CDR3 in amino acids: CAGGQGPFGANVLTF. CDR3 in DNA: TGTGCCGGTGGACAGGGGCCGTTTGGGGCCAACGTCCTGACTTTC. The full variable domain, in which reference TRBV2 and TRBJ2-6 provide the parts outside the CDR3, is EPEVTQTPSHQVTQMGQEVILRCVPISNHLYFYWYRQILGQKVEFLVSFYNNEISEKSEIFDDQFSVERPDGSNFTLKIRSTKLEDSAMYFCAGGQGPFGANVLTFGAGSRLTVL.